This TCR beta chain derives from a study of T-cell memory formation after mild COVID-19. Across the whole study: TCR clusters were largely donor specific.

Remarks on this clonotype: The antigen is undetermined.

Study-wide findings and caveats: Researchers report contracting CD4+ clones mostly in CM and EM, with CD8+ clones in EMRA.

Each CDR3 protein is one row after TCRdb ran MiXCR on the 5' RACE reads. The repertoire includes fewer than 550,000 distinct CDR3 sequences, about 19% of them detected once, and 8.4% sits in the top ten. The germline CDR1 and CDR2 sequences are SGHTA and FQGNSA. V lost 1 base to trimming and J lost 6 bases; unmatched junction nucleotides: 13. CDR3 length: 17 residues. The clonotype originates from an adult woman who had mild COVID-19 (a few samples of this study predate the infection). Cell type and time point are not known. The genes are TRBV7-2 and TRBJ1-2; 8 nucleotides line up with TRBD1. Input material: PBMCs or a T cell subset sorted from them (not recorded which). CDR3: CASSLEGGRTGKDGYTF. DNA for the CDR3: TGTGCCAGCAGCTTAGAGGGAGGGAGGACAGGGAAGGATGGCTACACCTTC.